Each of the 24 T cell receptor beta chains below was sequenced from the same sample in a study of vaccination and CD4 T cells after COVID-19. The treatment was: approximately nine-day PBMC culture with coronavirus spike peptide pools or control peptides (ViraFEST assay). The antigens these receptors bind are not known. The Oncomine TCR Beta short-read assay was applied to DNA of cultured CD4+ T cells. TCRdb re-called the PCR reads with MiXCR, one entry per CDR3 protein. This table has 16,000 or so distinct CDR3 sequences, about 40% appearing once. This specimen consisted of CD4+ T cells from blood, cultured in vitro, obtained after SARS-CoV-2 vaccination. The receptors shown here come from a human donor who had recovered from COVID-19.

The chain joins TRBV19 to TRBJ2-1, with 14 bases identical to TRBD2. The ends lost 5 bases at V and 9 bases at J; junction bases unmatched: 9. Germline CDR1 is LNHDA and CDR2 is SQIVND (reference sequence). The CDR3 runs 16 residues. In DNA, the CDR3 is TGTGCCAGTAGTTACCGACCGGGACTAGCGGGGGCTGAGCAGTTCTTC. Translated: CASSYRPGLAGAEQFF.

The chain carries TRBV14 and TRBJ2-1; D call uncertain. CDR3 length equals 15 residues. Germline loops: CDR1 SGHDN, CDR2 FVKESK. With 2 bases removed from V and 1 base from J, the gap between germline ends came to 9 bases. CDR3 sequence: CASSQSPGSYNEQFF. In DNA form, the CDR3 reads TGTGCCAGCAGCCAAAGTCCCGGTTCCTACAATGAGCAGTTCTTC.

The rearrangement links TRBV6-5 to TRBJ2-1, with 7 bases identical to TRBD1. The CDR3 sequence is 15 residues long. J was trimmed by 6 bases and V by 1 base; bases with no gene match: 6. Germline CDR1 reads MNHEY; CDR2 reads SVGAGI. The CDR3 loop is CASSYFGTASNEQFF. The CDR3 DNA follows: TGTGCCAGCAGTTACTTTGGGACAGCCTCCAATGAGCAGTTCTTC.

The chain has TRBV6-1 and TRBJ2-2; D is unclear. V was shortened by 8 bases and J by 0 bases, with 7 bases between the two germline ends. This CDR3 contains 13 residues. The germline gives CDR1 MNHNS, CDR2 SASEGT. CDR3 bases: TGTGCCAGCGGAGCTGCGAACACCGGGGAGCTGTTTTTT. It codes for CASGAANTGELFF.

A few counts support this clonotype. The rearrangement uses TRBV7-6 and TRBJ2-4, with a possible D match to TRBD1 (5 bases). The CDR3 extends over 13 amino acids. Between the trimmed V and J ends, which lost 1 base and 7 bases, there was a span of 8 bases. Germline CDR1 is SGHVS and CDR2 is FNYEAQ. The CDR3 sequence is CASSLGQGNIQYF. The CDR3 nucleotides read TGTGCCAGCAGCTTAGGTCAGGGCAACATTCAGTACTTC.

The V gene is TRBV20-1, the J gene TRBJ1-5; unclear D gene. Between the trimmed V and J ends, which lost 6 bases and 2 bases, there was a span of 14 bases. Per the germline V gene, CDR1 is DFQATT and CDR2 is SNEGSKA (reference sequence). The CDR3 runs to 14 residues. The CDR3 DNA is TGCAGTGCCAGCCAGCAGCTCGGCAATCAGCCCCAGCATTTT. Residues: CSASQQLGNQPQHF.

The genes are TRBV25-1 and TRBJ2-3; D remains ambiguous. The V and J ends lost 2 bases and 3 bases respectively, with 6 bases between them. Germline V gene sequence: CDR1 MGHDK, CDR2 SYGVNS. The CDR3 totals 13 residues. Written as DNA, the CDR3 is TGTGCCAGCAGTGAAGTGGTGACAGATACGCAGTATTTT. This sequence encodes CASSEVVTDTQYF.

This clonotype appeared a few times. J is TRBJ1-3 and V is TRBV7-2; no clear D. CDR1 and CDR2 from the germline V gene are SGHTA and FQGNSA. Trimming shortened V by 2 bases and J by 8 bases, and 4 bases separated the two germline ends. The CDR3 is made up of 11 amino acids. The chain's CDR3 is CASSLRDTIYF. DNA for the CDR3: TGTGCCAGCAGCTTACGGGACACCATATATTTT.

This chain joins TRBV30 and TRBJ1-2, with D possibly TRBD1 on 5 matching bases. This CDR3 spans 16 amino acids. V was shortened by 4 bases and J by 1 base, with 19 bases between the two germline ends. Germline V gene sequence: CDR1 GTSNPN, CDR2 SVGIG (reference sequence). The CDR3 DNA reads TGTGCCTGGAAACCGTGGAGGGGTCGGATTAACTATGGCTACACCTTC. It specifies CAWKPWRGRINYGYTF. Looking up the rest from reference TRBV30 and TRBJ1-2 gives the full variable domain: SQTIHQWPATLVQPVGSPLSLECTVEGTSNPNLYWYRQAAGRGLQLLFYSVGIGQISSEVPQNLSASRPQDRQFILSSKKLLLSDSGFYLCAWKPWRGRINYGYTFGSGTRLTVV.

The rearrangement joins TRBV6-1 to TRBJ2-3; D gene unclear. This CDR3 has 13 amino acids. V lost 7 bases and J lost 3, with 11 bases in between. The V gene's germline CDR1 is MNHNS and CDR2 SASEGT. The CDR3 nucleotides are TGTGCCAGCACACTACTGTTGACAGATACGCAGTATTTT. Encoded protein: CASTLLLTDTQYF.

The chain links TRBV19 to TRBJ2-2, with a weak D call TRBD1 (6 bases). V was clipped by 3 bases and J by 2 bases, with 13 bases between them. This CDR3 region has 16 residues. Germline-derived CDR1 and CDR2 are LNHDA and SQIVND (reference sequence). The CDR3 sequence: CASSMFGQRNTGELFF. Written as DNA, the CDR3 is TGTGCCAGTAGTATGTTCGGACAGCGAAACACCGGGGAGCTGTTTTTT.

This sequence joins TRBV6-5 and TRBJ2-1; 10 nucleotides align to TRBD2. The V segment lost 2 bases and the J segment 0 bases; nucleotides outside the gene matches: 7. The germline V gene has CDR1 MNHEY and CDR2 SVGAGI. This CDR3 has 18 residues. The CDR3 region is CASSYGTSVMGSYNEQFF. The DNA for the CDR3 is TGTGCCAGCAGTTACGGGACTAGCGTTATGGGCTCCTACAATGAGCAGTTCTTC.

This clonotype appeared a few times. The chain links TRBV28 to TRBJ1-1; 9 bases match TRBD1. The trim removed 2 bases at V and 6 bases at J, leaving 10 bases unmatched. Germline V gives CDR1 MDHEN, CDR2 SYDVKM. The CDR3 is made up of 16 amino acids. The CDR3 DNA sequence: TGTGCCAGCAGTTTAGTGGTGAAGACAGGGGGTTCTGAAGCTTTCTTT. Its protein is CASSLVVKTGGSEAFF.

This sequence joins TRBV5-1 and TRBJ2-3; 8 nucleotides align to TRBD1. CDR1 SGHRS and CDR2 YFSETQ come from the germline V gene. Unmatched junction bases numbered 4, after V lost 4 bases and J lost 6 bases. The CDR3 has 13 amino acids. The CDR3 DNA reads TGCGCCAGCAGCCGAGGGGACAGGGATACGCAGTATTTT. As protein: CASSRGDRDTQYF.

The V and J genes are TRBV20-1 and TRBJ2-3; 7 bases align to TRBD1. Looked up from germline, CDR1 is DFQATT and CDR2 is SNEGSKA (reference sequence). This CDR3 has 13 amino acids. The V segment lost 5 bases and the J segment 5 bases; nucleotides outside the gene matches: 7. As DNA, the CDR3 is TGCAGTGCTCCAGACAGGGCGGGAGATACGCAGTATTTT. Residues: CSAPDRAGDTQYF.

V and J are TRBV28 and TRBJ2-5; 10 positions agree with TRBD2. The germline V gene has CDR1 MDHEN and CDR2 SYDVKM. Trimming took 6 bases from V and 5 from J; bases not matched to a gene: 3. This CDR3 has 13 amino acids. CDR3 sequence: CASRSSGRETQYF. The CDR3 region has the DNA TGTGCCAGCAGAAGTAGCGGGAGGGAGACCCAGTACTTC.

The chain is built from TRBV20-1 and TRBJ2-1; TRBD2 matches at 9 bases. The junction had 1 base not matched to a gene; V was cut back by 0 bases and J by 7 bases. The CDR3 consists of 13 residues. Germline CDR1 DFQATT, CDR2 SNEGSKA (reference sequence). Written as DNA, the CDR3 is TGCAGTGCTAGAGATCTAGCGGGAAATGAGCAGTTCTTC. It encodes CSARDLAGNEQFF.

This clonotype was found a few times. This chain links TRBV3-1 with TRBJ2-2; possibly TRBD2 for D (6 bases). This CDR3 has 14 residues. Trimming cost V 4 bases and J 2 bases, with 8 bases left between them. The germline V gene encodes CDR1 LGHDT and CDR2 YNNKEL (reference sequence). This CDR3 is CASSLTSNTGELFF. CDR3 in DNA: TGTGCCAGCAGCCTGACTAGTAACACCGGGGAGCTGTTTTTT.

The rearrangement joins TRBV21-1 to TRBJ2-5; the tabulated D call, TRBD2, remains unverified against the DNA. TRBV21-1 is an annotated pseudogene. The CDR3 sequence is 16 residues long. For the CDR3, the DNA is TGTGCCAGCAGCAAGGGCAGGGAGGGATCCCAAGAGACCCAGTACTTC. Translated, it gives CASSKGREGSQETQYF.

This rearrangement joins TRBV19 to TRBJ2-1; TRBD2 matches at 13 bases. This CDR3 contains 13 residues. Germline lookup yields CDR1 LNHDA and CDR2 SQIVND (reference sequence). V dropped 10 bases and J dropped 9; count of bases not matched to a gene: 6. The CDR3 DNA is TGTGCCACCATGGGACTAGCGGGACTTGAGCAGTTCTTC. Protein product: CATMGLAGLEQFF.

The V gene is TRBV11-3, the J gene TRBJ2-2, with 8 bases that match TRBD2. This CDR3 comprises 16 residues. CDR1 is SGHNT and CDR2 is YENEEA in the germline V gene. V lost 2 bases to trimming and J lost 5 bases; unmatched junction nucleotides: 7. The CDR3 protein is CASSLRTSHDTGELFF. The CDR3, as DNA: TGTGCCAGCAGCTTACGGACTAGCCACGATACCGGGGAGCTGTTTTTT.

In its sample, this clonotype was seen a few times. CDR3 sequence reads: CASSILPGDGYTF. The CDR3 DNA is TGTGCCAGTAGTATACTACCCGGGGATGGCTACACCTTC. The chain couples TRBV19 to TRBJ1-2; D remains unclear. V shed 2 bases and J shed 6 bases, with 10 bases lying between them. Germline CDR1 is LNHDA and CDR2 is SQIVND (reference sequence). The CDR3 sequence is 13 residues long. The full variable domain, in which reference TRBV19 and TRBJ1-2 provide the parts outside the CDR3, is DGGITQSPKYLFRKEGQNVTLSCEQNLNHDAMYWYRQDPGQGLRLIYYSQIVNDFQKGDIAEGYSVSREKKESFPLTVTSAQKNPTAFYLCASSILPGDGYTFGSGTRLTVV.

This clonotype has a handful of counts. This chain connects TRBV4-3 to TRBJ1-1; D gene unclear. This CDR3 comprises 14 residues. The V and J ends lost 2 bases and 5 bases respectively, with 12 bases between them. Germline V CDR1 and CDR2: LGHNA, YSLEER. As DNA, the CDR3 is TGCGCCAGCAGCCAATTCGTGGGCTTGACTGAAGCTTTCTTT. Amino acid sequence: CASSQFVGLTEAFF.

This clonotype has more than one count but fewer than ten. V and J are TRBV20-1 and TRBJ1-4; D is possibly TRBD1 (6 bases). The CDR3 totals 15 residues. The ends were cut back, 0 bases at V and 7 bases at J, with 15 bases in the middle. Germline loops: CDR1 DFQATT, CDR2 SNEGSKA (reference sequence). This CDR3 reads CSARDLGQGSEKLFF. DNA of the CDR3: TGCAGTGCTAGAGATTTGGGCCAGGGGAGTGAAAAACTGTTTTTT.